Listed below are T cell receptor beta chains from one sample, sequenced in a study of read filtering for tumor transcriptome and immune sequencing. In TCRdb, the reads were re-called with MiXCR into one record per CDR3 protein. In the table there are around 140,000 distinct CDR3 sequences, 13% of which are singletons. Material: a population of CD138-negative cells sorted from bone marrow. The source of these receptors is a donor at least 40 years old with multiple myeloma. Both conserved end residues are part of each CDR3. Each record gives: D gene, clone size, V gene, CDR3 length, J gene, CDR3 DNA, CDR3 protein. The D gene is left open where the match is weak. The size of a clone is reported for some rows only, either as once, few or many, or as a class for expanded clones.

d_call: TRBD2
clone_size: many
v_call: TRBV6-2/TRBV6-3
cdr3_length: 18
j_call: TRBJ2-3
cdr3_nt: TGTGCCAGCAGAAAAGCCGGGACTAGCGGGAGGAGAGCAGATACGCAGTATTTT
cdr3_aa: CASRKAGTSGRRADTQYF

d_call: -
clone_size: many
v_call: TRBV6-2/TRBV6-3
cdr3_length: 13
j_call: TRBJ2-1
cdr3_nt: TGTGCCAGCACCGCCCCGCCGCACAATGAGCAGTTCTTC
cdr3_aa: CASTAPPHNEQFF

d_call: -
clone_size: -
v_call: TRBV7-3
cdr3_length: 14
j_call: TRBJ2-3
cdr3_nt: TGTGCCAGCAGCTTGGGCGGAACAACAGATACGCAGTATTTT
cdr3_aa: CASSLGGTTDTQYF

d_call: -
clone_size: many
v_call: TRBV6-5
cdr3_length: 15
j_call: TRBJ2-5
cdr3_nt: TGTGCCAGCAGTTACTCGGGGATTTACCAAGAGACCCAGTACTTC
cdr3_aa: CASSYSGIYQETQYF

d_call: TRBD2
clone_size: many
v_call: TRBV19
cdr3_length: 14
j_call: TRBJ2-1
cdr3_nt: TGTGCCAGTAGTAAGGCGGGAGCCTACAATGAGCAGTTCTTC
cdr3_aa: CASSKAGAYNEQFF

d_call: -
clone_size: many
v_call: TRBV5-5
cdr3_length: 12
j_call: TRBJ2-1
cdr3_nt: TGTGCCAGCAGCTTGAACTACAATGAGCAGTTCTTC
cdr3_aa: CASSLNYNEQFF

d_call: -
clone_size: many
v_call: TRBV4-1
cdr3_length: 13
j_call: TRBJ2-5
cdr3_nt: TGCGCCAGCAGCCAAGGACAGTTGGAGACCCAGTACTTC
cdr3_aa: CASSQGQLETQYF

d_call: TRBD1
clone_size: -
v_call: TRBV11-1
cdr3_length: 15
j_call: TRBJ1-1
cdr3_nt: TGTGCCAGCAGCTCGGACAGGGGGCCGGACACTGAAGCTTTCTTT
cdr3_aa: CASSSDRGPDTEAFF

d_call: -
clone_size: many
v_call: TRBV6-5
cdr3_length: 14
j_call: TRBJ1-5
cdr3_nt: TGTGCCAGCAGTTCTGACAGGCGCAATCAGCCCCAGCATTTT
cdr3_aa: CASSSDRRNQPQHF

d_call: -
clone_size: few
v_call: TRBV6-5
cdr3_length: 15
j_call: TRBJ1-5
cdr3_nt: TGTGCCAGCAGCTCCGAGGGGGTGAACAATCAGCCCCAGCATTTT
cdr3_aa: CASSSEGVNNQPQHF

d_call: TRBD2
clone_size: many
v_call: TRBV7-9
cdr3_length: 18
j_call: TRBJ2-7
cdr3_nt: TGTGCCAGCAGCTTAGGAATGTCAGGAGGACTAGCGTCCTACGAGCAGTACTTC
cdr3_aa: CASSLGMSGGLASYEQYF

d_call: -
clone_size: many
v_call: TRBV7-9
cdr3_length: 14
j_call: TRBJ1-1
cdr3_nt: TGTGCCAGTTCTATACAGGAGGCGAACACTGAAGCTTTCTTT
cdr3_aa: CASSIQEANTEAFF

d_call: -
clone_size: few
v_call: TRBV9
cdr3_length: 18
j_call: TRBJ2-3
cdr3_nt: TGTGCCAGCAGCGAGCGTGGCGGAGGGACCTCTAGCACAGATACGCAGTATTTT
cdr3_aa: CASSERGGGTSSTDTQYF

d_call: -
clone_size: -
v_call: TRBV5-4
cdr3_length: 13
j_call: TRBJ2-4
cdr3_nt: TGTGCCAGCAGCTTGGAAGGTCAATCCATTCAGTACTTC
cdr3_aa: CASSLEGQSIQYF

d_call: -
clone_size: -
v_call: TRBV7-2
cdr3_length: 14
j_call: TRBJ2-7
cdr3_nt: TGTGCCAGCAGCCAACATGGGTCCTCCTACGAGCAGTACTTC
cdr3_aa: CASSQHGSSYEQYF

d_call: -
clone_size: few
v_call: TRBV19
cdr3_length: 12
j_call: TRBJ2-2
cdr3_nt: TGTGCCAGTAGTATCCATACCGGGGAGCTGTTTTTT
cdr3_aa: CASSIHTGELFF

d_call: TRBD2
clone_size: many
v_call: TRBV12-3/TRBV12-4
cdr3_length: 14
j_call: TRBJ2-3
cdr3_nt: TGTGCCAGCAAAGCGGGAGGGGCCACAGATACGCAGTATTTT
cdr3_aa: CASKAGGATDTQYF

d_call: -
clone_size: many
v_call: TRBV5-5
cdr3_length: 12
j_call: TRBJ1-5
cdr3_nt: TGTGCCAGCAGCTTGATCGGCCAGCCCCAGCATTTT
cdr3_aa: CASSLIGQPQHF

d_call: -
clone_size: many
v_call: TRBV20-1
cdr3_length: 13
j_call: TRBJ2-5
cdr3_nt: TGCAGTGCTAGGGAATCAGGGAGGGAGACCCAGTACTTC
cdr3_aa: CSARESGRETQYF

d_call: -
clone_size: many
v_call: TRBV2
cdr3_length: 12
j_call: TRBJ2-7
cdr3_nt: TGTGCCAGCATACAAGGGCCCTCCGAGCAGTACTTC
cdr3_aa: CASIQGPSEQYF

d_call: TRBD1
clone_size: many
v_call: TRBV10-3
cdr3_length: 15
j_call: TRBJ2-1
cdr3_nt: TGTGCCACCTCGCCCGGGACAGTCGCGTACAATGAGCAGTTCTTC
cdr3_aa: CATSPGTVAYNEQFF

d_call: -
clone_size: many
v_call: TRBV29-1
cdr3_length: 13
j_call: TRBJ2-1
cdr3_nt: TGCAGCGTTGCCAAGGATGCGTACAATGAGCAGTTCTTC
cdr3_aa: CSVAKDAYNEQFF

d_call: TRBD2
clone_size: many
v_call: TRBV19
cdr3_length: 17
j_call: TRBJ2-2
cdr3_nt: TGTGCCAGCCGGTCTCGAGCGGGAGTGGGGAACACCGGGGAGCTGTTTTTT
cdr3_aa: CASRSRAGVGNTGELFF

d_call: -
clone_size: many
v_call: TRBV12-5
cdr3_length: 16
j_call: TRBJ1-5
cdr3_nt: TGTGCTAGTGGTCCCCCTCGGGGGGGAACAGCTCAGCCCCAGCATTTT
cdr3_aa: CASGPPRGGTAQPQHF

d_call: -
clone_size: -
v_call: TRBV3-1
cdr3_length: 15
j_call: TRBJ2-1
cdr3_nt: TGTGCCAGCAGCATAGGGAGCGGACGGTACAATGAGCAGTTCTTC
cdr3_aa: CASSIGSGRYNEQFF

d_call: TRBD1
clone_size: many
v_call: TRBV29-1
cdr3_length: 15
j_call: TRBJ1-1
cdr3_nt: TGCAGCGTCCCCAAAGGGAGGGGGCTTGGCACTGAAGCTTTCTTT
cdr3_aa: CSVPKGRGLGTEAFF

d_call: TRBD1
clone_size: few
v_call: TRBV2
cdr3_length: 16
j_call: TRBJ1-5
cdr3_nt: TGTGCCGGCAGTTCGACAGGGTCGGGGGGCAATCAGCCCCAGCATTTT
cdr3_aa: CAGSSTGSGGNQPQHF

d_call: -
clone_size: -
v_call: TRBV5-1
cdr3_length: 14
j_call: TRBJ1-5
cdr3_nt: TGCGCCAGCAGCTTCGCAGGGGAGGGTCAGCCCCAGCATTTT
cdr3_aa: CASSFAGEGQPQHF

d_call: TRBD1
clone_size: many
v_call: TRBV27
cdr3_length: 16
j_call: TRBJ2-1
cdr3_nt: TGTGCCAGCAGTCGGGACCGACAGGGAAGCTACAATGAGCAGTTCTTC
cdr3_aa: CASSRDRQGSYNEQFF

d_call: -
clone_size: many
v_call: TRBV10-3
cdr3_length: 14
j_call: TRBJ2-7
cdr3_nt: TGTGCCATCAGTGCCTACAGGGCCTCCTACGAGCAGTACTTC
cdr3_aa: CAISAYRASYEQYF

d_call: TRBD1
clone_size: -
v_call: TRBV5-1
cdr3_length: 12
j_call: TRBJ2-5
cdr3_nt: TGCGCCAGCAGCAAGGACAGGGGGACCCAGTACTTC
cdr3_aa: CASSKDRGTQYF

d_call: -
clone_size: many
v_call: TRBV6-2/TRBV6-3
cdr3_length: 13
j_call: TRBJ1-4
cdr3_nt: TGTGCCAGCAGTTACGGGACACGTGAAAAACTGTTTTTT
cdr3_aa: CASSYGTREKLFF

d_call: -
clone_size: many
v_call: TRBV10-3
cdr3_length: 13
j_call: TRBJ2-7
cdr3_nt: TGTGCCATCAGTGCAGGGGCCCGCTACGAGCAGTACTTC
cdr3_aa: CAISAGARYEQYF

d_call: TRBD1
clone_size: many
v_call: TRBV29-1
cdr3_length: 14
j_call: TRBJ1-5
cdr3_nt: TGCAGCGTACGATACAGGGGCGACAATCAGCCCCAGCATTTT
cdr3_aa: CSVRYRGDNQPQHF

d_call: -
clone_size: many
v_call: TRBV2
cdr3_length: 16
j_call: TRBJ2-1
cdr3_nt: TGTGCCAGCAGTGAATTGATCGGGACGAGCAACAATGAGCAGTTCTTC
cdr3_aa: CASSELIGTSNNEQFF

d_call: -
clone_size: many
v_call: TRBV7-9
cdr3_length: 15
j_call: TRBJ2-1
cdr3_nt: TGTGCCAGCAGCTTAGGGACTCGCTCCTACAATGAGCAGTTCTTC
cdr3_aa: CASSLGTRSYNEQFF

d_call: TRBD2
clone_size: many
v_call: TRBV4-2
cdr3_length: 16
j_call: TRBJ2-1
cdr3_nt: TGTGCCAGCAGCCAAGGGGGTAGCGGGAATAACAATGAGCAGTTCTTC
cdr3_aa: CASSQGGSGNNNEQFF

d_call: TRBD2
clone_size: many
v_call: TRBV12-5
cdr3_length: 18
j_call: TRBJ2-1
cdr3_nt: TGTGCTAGTGCTCTTTTAGGGCTAGCGGGGGGGGGTTACAATGAGCAGTTCTTC
cdr3_aa: CASALLGLAGGGYNEQFF

d_call: -
clone_size: few
v_call: TRBV4-2
cdr3_length: 14
j_call: TRBJ1-1
cdr3_nt: TGTGCCAGCAGCCACGAACGAGTAAACACTGAAGCTTTCTTT
cdr3_aa: CASSHERVNTEAFF

d_call: TRBD2
clone_size: many
v_call: TRBV30
cdr3_length: 18
j_call: TRBJ2-1
cdr3_nt: TGTGCCTGGAGTGGGGCGGGGTCCAAGCGGGATTCCTACAATGAGCAGTTCTTC
cdr3_aa: CAWSGAGSKRDSYNEQFF

d_call: -
clone_size: few
v_call: TRBV13
cdr3_length: 12
j_call: TRBJ1-1
cdr3_nt: TGTGCCAGCAGCTTAACCCGTGGTGAAGCTTTCTTT
cdr3_aa: CASSLTRGEAFF

d_call: TRBD2
clone_size: many
v_call: TRBV20-1
cdr3_length: 16
j_call: TRBJ2-3
cdr3_nt: TGCAGTGCTAGAGGTCGACTAGCGGAAAGTACAGATACGCAGTATTTT
cdr3_aa: CSARGRLAESTDTQYF

d_call: -
clone_size: -
v_call: TRBV29-1
cdr3_length: 10
j_call: TRBJ2-1
cdr3_nt: TGCAACGTTGGTGATAGAGAGCAGTTCTTC
cdr3_aa: CNVGDREQFF

d_call: TRBD2
clone_size: many
v_call: TRBV7-9
cdr3_length: 16
j_call: TRBJ2-2
cdr3_nt: TGTGCCAGCAGCGTTGGACTAGTTATGGGCACCGGGGAGCTGTTTTTT
cdr3_aa: CASSVGLVMGTGELFF

d_call: TRBD2
clone_size: many
v_call: TRBV7-9
cdr3_length: 18
j_call: TRBJ2-1
cdr3_nt: TGTGCCAGCAGCCCACCGGGACTAGCGGGAGCTCCCTACAATGAGCAGTTCTTC
cdr3_aa: CASSPPGLAGAPYNEQFF

d_call: TRBD1
clone_size: many
v_call: TRBV29-1
cdr3_length: 13
j_call: TRBJ2-5
cdr3_nt: TGCAGCGTTGACAGGGGGATGAAAGAGACCCAGTACTTC
cdr3_aa: CSVDRGMKETQYF

d_call: -
clone_size: many
v_call: TRBV6-1
cdr3_length: 15
j_call: TRBJ2-1
cdr3_nt: TGTGCCAGCAGTGAAGGGAGAGGCGGAGACAATGAGCAGTTCTTC
cdr3_aa: CASSEGRGGDNEQFF

d_call: -
clone_size: few
v_call: TRBV12-3/TRBV12-4
cdr3_length: 14
j_call: TRBJ1-3
cdr3_nt: TGTGCCAGCAGTTTGTCCCTCTCTGGAAACACCATATATTTT
cdr3_aa: CASSLSLSGNTIYF

d_call: -
clone_size: few
v_call: TRBV3-1
cdr3_length: 14
j_call: TRBJ2-1
cdr3_nt: TGTGCCAGCAGGGGCCCTAGCGTCCGATTCGAGCGGTTCTTC
cdr3_aa: CASRGPSVRFERFF

d_call: TRBD2
clone_size: many
v_call: TRBV20-1
cdr3_length: 16
j_call: TRBJ2-1
cdr3_nt: TGCAGTGCTCGTTCCTCGGGACTAGCGTACGGCAATGAGCAGTTCTTC
cdr3_aa: CSARSSGLAYGNEQFF

d_call: TRBD1
clone_size: many
v_call: TRBV20-1
cdr3_length: 14
j_call: TRBJ1-6
cdr3_nt: TGCAGTGCTAGTAAACAGGGGTTTAATTCACCCCTCCACTTT
cdr3_aa: CSASKQGFNSPLHF

d_call: -
clone_size: many
v_call: TRBV13
cdr3_length: 16
j_call: TRBJ2-1
cdr3_nt: TGTGCCAGCAGCTTAATGGGGGAGTGGTCCTACAATGAGCAGTTCTTC
cdr3_aa: CASSLMGEWSYNEQFF

d_call: -
clone_size: many
v_call: TRBV27
cdr3_length: 13
j_call: TRBJ1-1
cdr3_nt: TGTGCCAGCTCGGTTTCCGTTGGCACTGAAGCTTTCTTT
cdr3_aa: CASSVSVGTEAFF

d_call: -
clone_size: -
v_call: TRBV5-1
cdr3_length: 16
j_call: TRBJ2-1
cdr3_nt: TGCGCCAGCAGCCCCCGGGTCGCGAGTTCCTACAATGAGCAGTTCTTC
cdr3_aa: CASSPRVASSYNEQFF

d_call: -
clone_size: few
v_call: TRBV7-3
cdr3_length: 16
j_call: TRBJ2-1
cdr3_nt: TGTGCCAGCAGCTTAAAGGTATCGGGAGAGGGCGATGAGCAGTTCTTC
cdr3_aa: CASSLKVSGEGDEQFF